The T cell receptor beta chain under discussion was sequenced for a study of blood T cell repertoires in COVID-19 (dated by TCRdb to 2020 to 2022). Context from the whole study: Samples covering the acute and convalescent phases of COVID-19 were provided by collaborators in the United States, Italy and Spain. The dataset comprised deeply sampled blood TCRbeta repertoires from subjects exposed to, actively infected with, or recovered from COVID-19. The samples were drawn from the first 160 participants of the ongoing ImmuneRACE study and from 1,200 or so subjects provided by 6 global collaborators. The material from the prospective study consisted of cDNA or gDNA derived from T cells, B-cell-depleted T cells, or PBMCs. A freely available public database, intended as a resource for researchers studying the immune response to SARS-CoV-2, is where the repertoires were released. Where HLA class I and class II types were available, the types were taken from metadata supplied by the sample provider, not from assay-based typing. A de-identified subject ID, COVID-19 status, age in years and sex were almost always included in the sample metadata.

The CDR3 runs 15 residues from the cysteine to the phenylalanine. The only DNA kept is the CDR3, 45 bases in frame from the first base. CDR1 and CDR2 are read off the germline V gene as MRHNA and SNTAGT. Trimming removed 8 bases from V and 2 bases from J, leaving 15 bases between the germline ends. In the prospective study, participants were roughly 18 to 90 years old, resided in under 30 geographic areas of the United States, and were enrolled through a virtual design. In the prospective study, cohorts were assigned on the basis of participant-reported clinical history obtained from a screening survey and a study questionnaire. Exposed participants had been in contact, within 2 weeks of entering the study, with a person who had a PCR-confirmed or clinician-diagnosed case of COVID-19. Each participant in the prospective study had whole blood, serum and a nasopharyngeal or oropharyngeal swab collected by mobile phlebotomists. Participants in the prospective study had the option to provide additional blood draws and questionnaires over a 2-month period. Before DNA extraction, blood samples from the prospective study were shipped at room temperature or frozen.

As for this clone: The antigen it binds to is not known. No base-level quality is on record; no much larger clone is a single base apart.

TCRbeta CDR3 regions were amplified from genomic DNA using the immunoSEQ Assay, a bias-controlled multiplex PCR. Regarding the original processing steps: The number of nucleated cells in each sample was estimated from the amplification of reference gene primers within the assay. Sequence reads were collapsed and filtered to measure the absolute abundance of every unique TCRbeta CDR3 rearrangement. For each sample, productive Simpson clonality was calculated as the square root of Simpson's diversity index across productive rearrangements. TCRdb limited this immuneACCESS table to in-frame rearrangements with V and J called. A share of clones is missing; checked studies link under half to unresolved V genes, and the rest is unexplained. The V and J calls and the clone size are those of that table, but D and trimming were determined from the DNA. Counted in this sample were under 300,000 clones; 80% to 90% of them appeared once. The leading ten clones occupy around 6.3% of the sample.

Findings and caveats that apply to the study as a whole: The quantity of clinical and demographic metadata differed by source and by participant and was supplied without curation.

The sample taken for sequencing was PBMCs or T cells enriched from blood (not recorded which). The source is a woman aged 50 to 65 who had been exposed to COVID-19. The rearranged segments are TRBV6-4 and TRBJ1-4; TRBD1 is perhaps the D gene, given 5 matching bases. The DNA reads as follows: TGTGCCAGCCCCGACGGGGGAACCACTAATGAAAAACTGTTTTTT. Its coded protein is CASPDGGTTNEKLFF.